What follows are 14 T cell receptor beta chains derived from one specimen sequenced in a study of PD-1 blockade in classical Hodgkin lymphoma. Every patient relapsed after autologous stem cell transplantation, and brentuximab vedotin exposure varied. Method: immunoSEQ multiplex PCR; TCRdb's copy keeps in-frame clones and lacks some. The sample lists around 99,000 clones, roughly 79% occurring once. The sample in question was peripheral blood mononuclear cells (PBMCs), obtained before the second cycle of nivolumab. These receptors originate from a human donor with classical Hodgkin lymphoma.

The chain couples TRBV5-6 to TRBJ2-7; unclear D gene. The ends were cut back, 1 base at V and 5 bases at J, with 10 bases in the middle. The CDR3 consists of 13 residues. Germline CDR1 and CDR2: SGHDT and YYEEEE. For the CDR3, the DNA is TGTGCCAGCAGCTTGAAGGGCCCGAACGAGCAGTACTTC. It encodes CASSLKGPNEQYF.

J is TRBJ2-1 and V is TRBV5-1; no clear D gene. Germline V gene data show CDR1 as SGHRS and CDR2 as YFSETQ. The CDR3 is 14 residues long. V gave up 1 base and J gave up 5 bases, with 10 bases separating them. CDR3: CASSLTAENNEQFF. The CDR3, as DNA: TGCGCCAGCAGCTTGACGGCAGAAAACAATGAGCAGTTCTTC.

The chain joins TRBV9 to TRBJ2-1, with 11 bases that match TRBD2. The J segment lost 8 bases and the V segment lost 0 bases, leaving 7 bases of the junction unmatched. CDR1 and CDR2 from the germline V gene are SGDLS and YYNGEE. The CDR3 contains 16 residues. The CDR3 spells CASSVGIAGGRDEQFF. For the CDR3, the DNA is TGTGCCAGCAGCGTAGGGATAGCGGGAGGGCGGGATGAGCAGTTCTTC.

The chain has TRBV19 and TRBJ1-1; D possibly corresponds to TRBD1 (6 bases). This CDR3 comprises 13 residues. The germline CDR1 and CDR2 sequences are LNHDA and SQIVND (reference sequence). V was shortened by 6 bases and J by 4 bases, with 12 bases between the two germline ends. CDR3 sequence reads: CASSLTGTTEAFF. CDR3 DNA sequence: TGTGCCAGTAGCCTCACAGGGACCACTGAAGCTTTCTTT.

This chain uses TRBV4-2 with TRBJ2-1, with a tentative D call TRBD2 (6 bases). This CDR3 has 16 amino acids. With 0 bases removed from V and 1 base from J, the gap between germline ends came to 10 bases. CDR1 and CDR2 (germline): LGHNA, YNFKEQ. The CDR3 protein is CASSQDPGGSYNEQFF. The CDR3 DNA follows: TGTGCCAGCAGCCAAGACCCCGGGGGTTCCTACAATGAGCAGTTCTTC.

The chain uses TRBV7-2 and TRBJ2-2; TRBD2 matches 14 bases. CDR1 and CDR2 (germline): SGHTA, FQGNSA. V shed 5 bases and J 0 bases; nucleotides not matched to a gene: 8. The CDR3 contains 19 residues. The chain's CDR3 is CASSIRTSGRPANTGELFF. The CDR3 coding sequence is TGTGCCAGCAGCATTAGGACTAGCGGGAGGCCCGCGAACACCGGGGAGCTGTTTTTT.

This chain links TRBV10-3 with TRBJ2-6, with TRBD1 as a possible D gene (5 bases). The CDR3 is made up of 17 amino acids. CDR1 and CDR2 (germline): ENHRY, SYGVKD. The V gene lost 3 bases and the J gene lost 0 bases, with 12 bases spanning the gap. DNA for the CDR3: TGTGCCATCAGTGATCCAGGGCTTAGCTCTGGGGCCAACGTCCTGACTTTC. Its translation: CAISDPGLSSGANVLTF.

The chain couples TRBV28 to TRBJ1-3; D is unresolved. Germline CDR1 is MDHEN and CDR2 is SYDVKM. Trimming removed 3 bases at V and 3 bases at J, with 6 bases between. The CDR3 is made up of 13 amino acids. CDR3 bases: TGTGCCAGCAGTTTGTCGCTTGGAAACACCATATATTTT. Protein sequence: CASSLSLGNTIYF.

This clone has only a few counts. The chain couples TRBV27 to TRBJ1-5; 10 bases fit TRBD1. This CDR3 is built from 18 residues. Germline trimming cut 3 bases from V and 0 bases from J; bases unmatched to any gene: 8. Germline CDR1 MNHEY, CDR2 SMNVEV (reference sequence). The DNA for the CDR3 is TGTGCCAGCAGTTTGTCCGGGACAGGGGCTAATAGCAATCAGCCCCAGCATTTT. It specifies CASSLSGTGANSNQPQHF.

This clone appeared a few times. V usage is TRBV7-6 and J usage is TRBJ1-4, with unresolved D. This CDR3 comprises 13 residues. Between the trimmed V and J ends, which lost 1 base and 8 bases, there was a span of 8 bases. Germline CDR1 reads SGHVS; CDR2 reads FNYEAQ. CDR3 DNA: TGTGCCAGCAGCTTAGGCCCCGCCGAAAAACTGTTTTTT. It codes for CASSLGPAEKLFF.

This chain links TRBV19 with TRBJ2-5; no clear D. V was shortened by 6 bases and J by 0 bases, with 8 bases between the two germline ends. The germline CDR1 and CDR2 sequences are LNHDA and SQIVND (reference sequence). The CDR3 spans 13 residues. The CDR3 is CASSIGNQETQYF. CDR3 in DNA: TGTGCCAGTAGCATCGGAAACCAAGAGACCCAGTACTTC.

This clone was seen more than once but under ten times. This rearrangement joins TRBV10-3 to TRBJ1-1; D gene uncertain. CDR3 length: 14 amino acids. Germline V gene lookup returns CDR1 ENHRY and CDR2 SYGVKD. V gave up 4 bases and J gave up 0 bases, with 9 bases separating them. The CDR3 DNA reads TGTGCCATCAGTGGTAATTTCATGAACACTGAAGCTTTCTTT. Its translation: CAISGNFMNTEAFF.

The chain links TRBV7-3 to TRBJ2-2, with 7 bases matching TRBD2. The CDR3 has 15 residues. The V segment lost 5 bases and the J segment 6 bases; nucleotides outside the gene matches: 9. Germline-derived CDR1 and CDR2 are SGHTA and FQGTGA. CDR3 nucleotides: TGTGCCAGCAGCCCGGGACTACGAGGTGCCGGGGAGCTGTTTTTT. Translation: CASSPGLRGAGELFF.

This chain uses TRBV11-3 with TRBJ2-1, with a weak D call TRBD2 (6 bases). This CDR3 contains 16 residues. Trimming left V 0 bases short and J 1 base short, with 10 bases between. Germline values: CDR1 SGHNT, CDR2 YENEEA. Here the CDR3 reads CASSLDGGQSYNEQFF. CDR3 DNA: TGTGCCAGCAGCTTAGATGGAGGGCAGTCCTACAATGAGCAGTTCTTC. Full variable domain (rest looked up from reference TRBV11-3 and TRBJ2-1): EAGVVQSPRYKIIEKKQPVAFWCNPISGHNTLYWYLQNLGQGPELLIRYENEEAVDDSQLPKDRFSAERLKGVDSTLKIQPAELGDSAVYLCASSLDGGQSYNEQFFGPGTRLTVL.